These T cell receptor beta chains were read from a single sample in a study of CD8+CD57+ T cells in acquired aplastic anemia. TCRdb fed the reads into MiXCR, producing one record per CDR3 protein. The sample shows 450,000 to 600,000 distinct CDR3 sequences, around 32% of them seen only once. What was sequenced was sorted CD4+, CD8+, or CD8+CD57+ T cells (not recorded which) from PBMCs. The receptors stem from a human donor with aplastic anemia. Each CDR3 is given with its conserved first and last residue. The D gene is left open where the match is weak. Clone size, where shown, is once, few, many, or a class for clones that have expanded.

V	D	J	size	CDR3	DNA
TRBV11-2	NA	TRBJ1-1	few	CASSLVFGGRGPMNTEAFF	TGTGCCAGCAGCTTAGTATTCGGGGGAAGGGGTCCCATGAACACTGAAGCTTTCTTT
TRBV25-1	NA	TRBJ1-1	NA	CASRRLSRGTKAFF	TGTGCCAGCAGAAGGCTATCGCGGGGCACTAAAGCTTTCTTT
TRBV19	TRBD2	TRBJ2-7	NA	CASSHLGTSGSYEQYF	TGTGCCAGCTCCCATTTAGGGACTAGCGGGTCCTACGAGCAGTACTTC
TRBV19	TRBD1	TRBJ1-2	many	CASSIIQGAYGYTF	TGTGCCAGTAGTATAATACAGGGGGCGTACGGCTACACCTTC
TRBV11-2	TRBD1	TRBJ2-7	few	CASSLVGTAESYEQYF	TGTGCCAGCAGCTTAGTTGGGACAGCTGAATCCTACGAGCAGTACTTC
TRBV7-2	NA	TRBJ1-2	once	CASSSHTGNYGYTF	TGTGCCAGCAGCTCCCACACAGGGAACTATGGCTACACCTTC
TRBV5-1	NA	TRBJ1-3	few	CASSSLGSRFALSGNTIYF	TGCGCCAGCAGCAGCCTTGGGTCACGGTTTGCGCTCTCTGGAAACACCATATATTTT
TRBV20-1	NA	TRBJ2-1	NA	CSARSPDNFYNEQFF	TGCAGTGCTAGATCCCCGGATAACTTCTACAATGAGCAGTTCTTC
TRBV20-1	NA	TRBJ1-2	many	CSARPGTVPYGYTF	TGCAGTGCTAGGCCTGGTACAGTCCCATATGGCTACACCTTC
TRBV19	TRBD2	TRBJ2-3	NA	CASSTNRLAGPSTDTQYF	TGTGCCAGTAGTACCAACAGGCTAGCGGGGCCTAGCACAGATACGCAGTATTTT
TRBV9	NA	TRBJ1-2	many	CASSVASQGLGYGYTF	TGTGCCAGCAGCGTAGCTTCCCAGGGGTTGGGCTATGGCTACACCTTC
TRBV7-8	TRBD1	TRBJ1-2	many	CASSRTGTGRSISYGYTF	TGTGCCAGCAGCCGAACCGGGACAGGGAGAAGCATCTCCTATGGCTACACCTTC
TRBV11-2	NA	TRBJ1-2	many	CASSLDRERALNGYTF	TGTGCCAGCAGCTTAGACAGGGAAAGGGCACTAAATGGCTACACCTTC
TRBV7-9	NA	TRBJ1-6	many	CASSTGSVLNSPLHF	TGTGCCAGCAGCACAGGGAGTGTGTTAAATTCACCCCTCCACTTT
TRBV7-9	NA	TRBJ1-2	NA	CASSPGIDYGYTF	TGTGCCAGCAGCCCAGGGATTGACTATGGCTACACCTTC
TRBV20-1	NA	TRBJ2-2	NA	CSVRPHANTGELFF	TGCAGTGTTAGGCCACACGCGAACACCGGGGAGCTGTTTTTT
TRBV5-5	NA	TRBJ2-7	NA	CASSSGPPDYEQYF	TGTGCCAGCAGCTCAGGACCCCCGGATTACGAGCAGTACTTC
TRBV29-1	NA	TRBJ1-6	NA	CSVWAGQGTSPLHF	TGCAGCGTTTGGGCGGGGCAGGGGACGTCACCCCTCCACTTT
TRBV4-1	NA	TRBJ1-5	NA	CASSRDQGSRPQHF	TGCGCCAGCAGCCGAGATCAAGGATCCAGGCCCCAGCATTTT
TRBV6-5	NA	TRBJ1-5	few	CASSYSSATDTQHF	TGTGCCAGCAGTTACTCGTCTGCTACGGATACGCAGCATTTT
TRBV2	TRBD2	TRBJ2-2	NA	CASSGGTSGRALNTGELFF	TGTGCCAGCAGTGGGGGGACTAGCGGGAGGGCCTTGAACACCGGGGAGCTGTTTTTT
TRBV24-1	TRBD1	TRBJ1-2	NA	CATSDFRAGTAYYGYTF	TGTGCCACCAGTGATTTCCGAGCCGGGACAGCATACTATGGCTACACCTTC
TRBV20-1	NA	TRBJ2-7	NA	CSASYRALGSYEQYF	TGCAGTGCTAGTTACAGGGCCCTTGGTTCCTACGAGCAGTACTTC
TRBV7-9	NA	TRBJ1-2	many	CASSFSHANYGYTF	TGTGCCAGCAGCTTTTCCCACGCCAACTATGGCTACACCTTC
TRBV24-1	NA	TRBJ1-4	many	CATSEETNEKLFF	TGTGCCACCAGTGAAGAAACTAATGAAAAACTGTTTTTT
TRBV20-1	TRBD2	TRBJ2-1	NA	CSASGTSYIYNEQFF	TGCAGTGCTAGCGGGACTAGTTACATCTACAATGAGCAGTTCTTC
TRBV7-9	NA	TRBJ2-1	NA	CASSLGLPNEQFF	TGTGCCAGCAGCTTAGGCCTCCCCAATGAGCAGTTCTTC
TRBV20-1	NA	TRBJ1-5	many	CSASPRETDSNQPQHF	TGCAGTGCTAGTCCCCGGGAGACAGATAGCAATCAGCCCCAGCATTTT
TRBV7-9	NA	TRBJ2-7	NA	CASSPSVGEQYF	TGTGCCAGCAGCCCCAGTGTTGGCGAGCAGTACTTC
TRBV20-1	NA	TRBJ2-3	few	CSAQGYKGSSTDTQYF	TGCAGTGCTCAGGGGTACAAGGGGTCTAGCACAGATACGCAGTATTTT
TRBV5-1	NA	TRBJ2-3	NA	CASQPSGGAQTDTQYF	TGCGCCAGCCAACCCTCTGGGGGGGCGCAGACAGATACGCAGTATTTT
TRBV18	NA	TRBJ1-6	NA	CASSPLAQGSPLHF	TGTGCCAGCTCACCACTCGCTCAGGGTTCACCCCTCCACTTT
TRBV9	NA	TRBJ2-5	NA	CASSFQGNRAGETQYF	TGTGCCAGCAGCTTCCAGGGGAATAGGGCCGGGGAGACCCAGTACTTC
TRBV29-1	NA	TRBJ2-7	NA	CSNDGTYEQYF	TGCAGTAACGACGGGACCTACGAGCAGTACTTC
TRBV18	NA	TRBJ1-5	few	CASSPRDSQPQHF	TGTGCCAGCTCACCACGGGATAGTCAGCCCCAGCATTTT
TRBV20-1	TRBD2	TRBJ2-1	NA	CSARDPPLATIGEQFF	TGCAGTGCTAGAGATCCCCCACTAGCGACGATAGGTGAGCAGTTCTTC
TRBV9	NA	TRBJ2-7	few	CASSVTPDYEQYF	TGTGCCAGCAGCGTAACGCCCGACTACGAGCAGTACTTC
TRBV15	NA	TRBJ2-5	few	CATHGQETQYF	TGTGCCACCCACGGACAAGAGACCCAGTACTTC
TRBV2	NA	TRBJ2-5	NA	CASSEAPLRGETQYF	TGCGCCAGCAGTGAAGCGCCACTTCGAGGGGAGACCCAGTACTTC